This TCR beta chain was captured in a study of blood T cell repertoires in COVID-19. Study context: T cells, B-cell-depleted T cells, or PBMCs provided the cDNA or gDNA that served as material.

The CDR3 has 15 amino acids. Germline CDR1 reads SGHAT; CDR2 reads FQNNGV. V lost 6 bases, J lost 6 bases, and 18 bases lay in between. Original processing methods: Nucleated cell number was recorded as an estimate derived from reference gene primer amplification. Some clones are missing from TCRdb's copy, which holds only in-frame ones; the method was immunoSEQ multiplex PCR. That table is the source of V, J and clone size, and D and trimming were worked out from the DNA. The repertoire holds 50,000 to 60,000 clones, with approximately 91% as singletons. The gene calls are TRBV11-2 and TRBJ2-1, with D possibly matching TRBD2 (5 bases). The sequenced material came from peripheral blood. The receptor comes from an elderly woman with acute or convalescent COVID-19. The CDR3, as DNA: TGTGCCAGCAGTTATACCCGGGATCCCCTCAATGAGCAGTTCTTC. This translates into CASSYTRDPLNEQFF.